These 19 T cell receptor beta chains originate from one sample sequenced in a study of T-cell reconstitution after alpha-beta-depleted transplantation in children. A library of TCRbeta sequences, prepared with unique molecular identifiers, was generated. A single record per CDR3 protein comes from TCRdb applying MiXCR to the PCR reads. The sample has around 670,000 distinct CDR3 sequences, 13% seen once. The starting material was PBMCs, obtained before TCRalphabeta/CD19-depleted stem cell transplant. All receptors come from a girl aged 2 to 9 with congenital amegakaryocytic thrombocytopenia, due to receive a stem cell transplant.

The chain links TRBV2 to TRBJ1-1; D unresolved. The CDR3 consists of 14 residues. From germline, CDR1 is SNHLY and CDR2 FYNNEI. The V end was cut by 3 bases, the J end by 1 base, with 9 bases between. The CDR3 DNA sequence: TGTGCCAGCAGTGAGAGAGAGACGAACACTGAAGCTTTCTTT. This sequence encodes CASSERETNTEAFF.

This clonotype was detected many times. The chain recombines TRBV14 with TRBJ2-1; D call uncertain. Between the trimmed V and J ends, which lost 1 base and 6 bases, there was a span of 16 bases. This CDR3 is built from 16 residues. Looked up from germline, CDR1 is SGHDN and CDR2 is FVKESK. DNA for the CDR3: TGTGCCAGCAGCCAAGGCTGGGCACTCTTAGGCAATGAGCAGTTCTTC. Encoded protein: CASSQGWALLGNEQFF.

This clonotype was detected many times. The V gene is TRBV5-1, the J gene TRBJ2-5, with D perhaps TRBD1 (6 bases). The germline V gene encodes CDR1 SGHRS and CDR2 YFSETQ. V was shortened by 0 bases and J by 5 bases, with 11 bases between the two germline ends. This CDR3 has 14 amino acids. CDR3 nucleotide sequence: TGCGCCAGCAGCTTGGGGACAGCTCGGGAGACCCAGTACTTC. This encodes CASSLGTARETQYF.

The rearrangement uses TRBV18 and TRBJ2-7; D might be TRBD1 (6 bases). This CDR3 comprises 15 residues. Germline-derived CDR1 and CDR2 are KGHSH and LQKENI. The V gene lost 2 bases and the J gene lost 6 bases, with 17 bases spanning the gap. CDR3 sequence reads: CASSPNTGTTGEQYF. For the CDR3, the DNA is TGTGCCAGCTCACCAAATACCGGGACAACCGGCGAGCAGTACTTC.

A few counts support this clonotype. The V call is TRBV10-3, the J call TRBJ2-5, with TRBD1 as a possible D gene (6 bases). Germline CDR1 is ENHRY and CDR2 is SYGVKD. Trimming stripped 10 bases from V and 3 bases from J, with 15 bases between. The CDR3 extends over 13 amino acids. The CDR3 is CATAGQWEETQYF. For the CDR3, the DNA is TGTGCCACCGCAGGACAGTGGGAAGAGACCCAGTACTTC.

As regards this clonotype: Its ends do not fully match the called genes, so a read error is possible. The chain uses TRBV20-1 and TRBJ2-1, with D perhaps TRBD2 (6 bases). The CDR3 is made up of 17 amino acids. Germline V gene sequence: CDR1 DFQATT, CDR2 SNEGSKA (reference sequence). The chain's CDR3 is CCARDWGLPAGGNEQFF. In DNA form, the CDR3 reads TGCTGTGCTAGAGATTGGGGTTTGCCGGCTGGGGGGAATGAGCAGTTCTTC.

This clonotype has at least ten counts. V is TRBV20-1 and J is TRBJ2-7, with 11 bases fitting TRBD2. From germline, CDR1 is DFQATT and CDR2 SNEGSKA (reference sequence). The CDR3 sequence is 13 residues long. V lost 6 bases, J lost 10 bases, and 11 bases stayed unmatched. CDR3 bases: TGCAGTGCGAAAACTAGCGGGAGAGGTACCCAGTACTTC. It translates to CSAKTSGRGTQYF.

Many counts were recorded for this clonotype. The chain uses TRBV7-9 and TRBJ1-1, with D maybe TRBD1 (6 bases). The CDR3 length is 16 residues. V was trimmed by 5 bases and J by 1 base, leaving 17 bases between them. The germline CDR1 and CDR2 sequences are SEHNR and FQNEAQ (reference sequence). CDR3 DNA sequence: TGTGCCAGCAGCCACCCCCAGGGGCTGGGGAACACTGAAGCTTTCTTT. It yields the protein CASSHPQGLGNTEAFF.

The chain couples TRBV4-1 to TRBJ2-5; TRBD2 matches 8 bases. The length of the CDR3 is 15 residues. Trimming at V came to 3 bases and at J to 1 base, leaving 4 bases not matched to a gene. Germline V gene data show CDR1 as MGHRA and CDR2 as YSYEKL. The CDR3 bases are TGCGCCAGCAGCCACCTTAGCGGGGCCCAAGAGACCCAGTACTTC. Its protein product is CASSHLSGAQETQYF.

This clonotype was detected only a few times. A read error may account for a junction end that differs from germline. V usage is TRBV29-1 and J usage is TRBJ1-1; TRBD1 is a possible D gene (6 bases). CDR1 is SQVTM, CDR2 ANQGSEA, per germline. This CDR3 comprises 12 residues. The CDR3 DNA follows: TGCAGCGTTGTGGACAGTGATCCAGGGGTCGAATGG. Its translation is CSVVDSDPGVEW.

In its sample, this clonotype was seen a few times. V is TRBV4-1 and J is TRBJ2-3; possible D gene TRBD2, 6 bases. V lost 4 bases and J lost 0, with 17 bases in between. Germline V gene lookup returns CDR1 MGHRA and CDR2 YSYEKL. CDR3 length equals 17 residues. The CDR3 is CASSPSAGPGSTDTQYF. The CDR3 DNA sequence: TGCGCCAGCAGCCCATCGGCGGGGCCCGGGAGCACAGATACGCAGTATTTT.

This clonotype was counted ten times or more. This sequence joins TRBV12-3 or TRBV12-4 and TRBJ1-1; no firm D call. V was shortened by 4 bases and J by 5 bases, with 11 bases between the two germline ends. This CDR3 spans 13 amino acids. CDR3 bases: TGTGCCAGCAGTTCCATTTCGGATACTGAAGCTTTCTTT. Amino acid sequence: CASSSISDTEAFF.

The CDR3 DNA is TGTGCCAGTAGTGTACAGGGGGCCACCTACAATGAGCAGTTCTTC. Amino acid sequence: CASSVQGATYNEQFF. The chain is built from TRBV19 and TRBJ2-1; the match to TRBD1 covers 9 bases. Trimming removed 5 bases from V and 2 bases from J; junction bases left unmatched: 4. The length of the CDR3 is 15 residues. Germline V CDR1 and CDR2: LNHDA, SQIVND (reference sequence).

The CDR3, as DNA: TGTGCCAGCAGCTTAGAGTGGTTTACGGACACTGAAGCTTTCTTT. This sequence encodes CASSLEWFTDTEAFF. The gene calls are TRBV7-9 and TRBJ1-1; D remains ambiguous. The CDR3 extends over 15 amino acids. Deletions cut 1 base from V and 3 bases from J, with 12 bases between. Germline V gene lookup returns CDR1 SEHNR and CDR2 FQNEAQ (reference sequence). Combining the CDR3 with reference TRBV7-9 and TRBJ1-1 gives the whole variable domain DTGVSQNPRHKITKRGQNVTFRCDPISEHNRLYWYRQTLGQGPEFLTYFQNEAQLEKSRLLSDRFSAERPKGSFSTLEIQRTEQGDSAMYLCASSLEWFTDTEAFFGQGTRLTVV.

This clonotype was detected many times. CDR3 region: CASRGWETPFLGYTF. CDR3 DNA sequence: TGTGCCAGCAGAGGATGGGAAACGCCTTTTCTGGGCTACACCTTC. The chain joins TRBV12-3 or TRBV12-4 to TRBJ1-2; no definite D call. The CDR3 is made up of 15 amino acids. V lost 6 bases and J lost 8, with 22 bases in between.

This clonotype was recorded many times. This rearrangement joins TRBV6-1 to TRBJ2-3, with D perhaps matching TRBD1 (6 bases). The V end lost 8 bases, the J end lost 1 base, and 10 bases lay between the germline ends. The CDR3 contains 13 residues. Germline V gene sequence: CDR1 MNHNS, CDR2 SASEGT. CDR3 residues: CASSRQGTDTQYF. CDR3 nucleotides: TGTGCCAGCTCCCGACAGGGCACAGATACGCAGTATTTT.

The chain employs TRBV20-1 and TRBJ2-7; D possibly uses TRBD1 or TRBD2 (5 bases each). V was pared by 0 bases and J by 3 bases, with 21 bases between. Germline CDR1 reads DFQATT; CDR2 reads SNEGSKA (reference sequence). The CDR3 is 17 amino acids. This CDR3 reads CSARDVAAGRAYYEQYF. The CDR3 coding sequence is TGCAGTGCTAGAGACGTCGCGGCGGGCAGGGCCTACTACGAGCAGTACTTC.

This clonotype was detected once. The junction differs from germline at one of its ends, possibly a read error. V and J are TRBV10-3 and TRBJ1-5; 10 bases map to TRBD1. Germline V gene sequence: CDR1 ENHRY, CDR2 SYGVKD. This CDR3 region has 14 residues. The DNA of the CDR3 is TGTGCCGTCAGTACCGGGACAGGGGATCAGCCCCAGCATTTT. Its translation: CAVSTGTGDQPQHF.

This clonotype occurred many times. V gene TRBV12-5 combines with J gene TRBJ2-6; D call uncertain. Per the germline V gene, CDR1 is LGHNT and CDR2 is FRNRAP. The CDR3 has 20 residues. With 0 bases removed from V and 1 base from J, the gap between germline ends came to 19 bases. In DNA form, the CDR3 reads TGTGCTAGTGGTTTGGTACGGTTTGGCCCGCAAGGATCTGGGGCCAACGTCCTGACTTTC. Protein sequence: CASGLVRFGPQGSGANVLTF.